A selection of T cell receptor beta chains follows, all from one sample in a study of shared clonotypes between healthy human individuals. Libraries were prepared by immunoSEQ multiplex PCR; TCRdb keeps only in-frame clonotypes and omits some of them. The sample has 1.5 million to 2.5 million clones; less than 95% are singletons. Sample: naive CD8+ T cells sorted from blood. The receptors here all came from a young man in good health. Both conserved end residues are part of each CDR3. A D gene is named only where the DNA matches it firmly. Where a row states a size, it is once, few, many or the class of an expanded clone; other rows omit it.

CDR3nt: TGTGCCTGTACAGAGGGCGAGTGGGGGATCGTAGGTCAGCCCCAGCATTTT; CDR3aa: CACTEGEWGIVGQPQHF; j_gene: TRBJ1-5; abundance: -; v_gene: TRBV30; d_gene: -
CDR3nt: TGTGCCTGGAGTGGGAGACTCGGGGCCGGGGAGCTGTTTTTT; CDR3aa: CAWSGRLGAGELFF; j_gene: TRBJ2-2; abundance: once; v_gene: TRBV30; d_gene: -
CDR3nt: TGTGCCAGCAGCTTCAGACAGGGGCGGTACGAGCAGTACTTC; CDR3aa: CASSFRQGRYEQYF; j_gene: TRBJ2-7; abundance: -; v_gene: TRBV13; d_gene: TRBD1
CDR3nt: TGCAGCGTTGAAGATGCGGGACAGGTGGATGGCTACACCTTC; CDR3aa: CSVEDAGQVDGYTF; j_gene: TRBJ1-2; abundance: once; v_gene: TRBV29-1; d_gene: TRBD1
CDR3nt: TGTGCCAGCAGCTCGCCGGGACGGCAAAACTATGGCTACACCTTC; CDR3aa: CASSSPGRQNYGYTF; j_gene: TRBJ1-2; abundance: -; v_gene: TRBV7-9; d_gene: -
CDR3nt: TGTGCCAGCAGCTTGAATGGTATCGAGCAGTACTTC; CDR3aa: CASSLNGIEQYF; j_gene: TRBJ2-7; abundance: -; v_gene: TRBV5-4; d_gene: -
CDR3nt: TGTGCCAGCAGCTTAGACAGAGGCAATGAGCAGTTCTTC; CDR3aa: CASSLDRGNEQFF; j_gene: TRBJ2-1; abundance: -; v_gene: TRBV13; d_gene: -
CDR3nt: TGCGCCAGCAGCTTTGCCCCGGACAGGTCCTACGAGCAGTACTTC; CDR3aa: CASSFAPDRSYEQYF; j_gene: TRBJ2-7; abundance: -; v_gene: TRBV5-1; d_gene: TRBD1
CDR3nt: TGTGCCAGTAGTCTAGGCTACAGGGAGGCCCATTACTTC; CDR3aa: CASSLGYREAHYF; j_gene: TRBJ2-5; abundance: -; v_gene: TRBV19; d_gene: -
CDR3nt: TGTGCCAGTAGTATCTTACCCTTAACAGGGGGCCCCTACGAGCAGTACTTC; CDR3aa: CASSILPLTGGPYEQYF; j_gene: TRBJ2-7; abundance: once; v_gene: TRBV19; d_gene: TRBD1
CDR3nt: TGTGCCAGCAGCTTAGTTGGTCCGAACACCGGGGAGCTGTTTTTT; CDR3aa: CASSLVGPNTGELFF; j_gene: TRBJ2-2; abundance: once; v_gene: TRBV11-2; d_gene: -
CDR3nt: TGTGCCAGCAGTCCCCCGGGGCCGCTCAACGAGCAGTACTTC; CDR3aa: CASSPPGPLNEQYF; j_gene: TRBJ2-7; abundance: -; v_gene: TRBV27; d_gene: -
CDR3nt: TGTGCCACACGAGAACAGGGGTTTAGTATGGAGCAGTACTTC; CDR3aa: CATREQGFSMEQYF; j_gene: TRBJ2-7; abundance: -; v_gene: TRBV5-4; d_gene: TRBD1
CDR3nt: TGTGCCAGCAGCTTAATGGGGGCAGAAGCTTTCTTT; CDR3aa: CASSLMGAEAFF; j_gene: TRBJ1-1; abundance: -; v_gene: TRBV7-9; d_gene: -
CDR3nt: TGTGCCAGCAGCGTAGCGCAGGGGGCACCCACTAGGGAGACCCAGTACTTC; CDR3aa: CASSVAQGAPTRETQYF; j_gene: TRBJ2-5; abundance: once; v_gene: TRBV9; d_gene: TRBD1
CDR3nt: TGTGCCAGCAGCTCAAAAGCGGGAGGACCTTACAATGAGCAGTTCTTC; CDR3aa: CASSSKAGGPYNEQFF; j_gene: TRBJ2-1; abundance: -; v_gene: TRBV7-6; d_gene: TRBD2
CDR3nt: TGTGCCAGCAGTTTAGAACAGGGAAACGAGCAGTACTTC; CDR3aa: CASSLEQGNEQYF; j_gene: TRBJ2-7; abundance: -; v_gene: TRBV28; d_gene: -
CDR3nt: TGCGCCAGCAGCCAAGGGACAGGGATCGGGGAGCTGTTTTTT; CDR3aa: CASSQGTGIGELFF; j_gene: TRBJ2-2; abundance: few; v_gene: TRBV4-1; d_gene: TRBD1
CDR3nt: TGCGCCAGCAGCCAAGATATTTCCTACGAGCAGTACTTC; CDR3aa: CASSQDISYEQYF; j_gene: TRBJ2-7; abundance: -; v_gene: TRBV4-3; d_gene: -
CDR3nt: TGTGCCAGTAGTATATCATGGGGGACCTACGAGCAGTACTTC; CDR3aa: CASSISWGTYEQYF; j_gene: TRBJ2-7; abundance: -; v_gene: TRBV19; d_gene: -
CDR3nt: TGTGCCAGCAGGGACAGGGGTGCGGCCTTCTACGAGCAGTACTTC; CDR3aa: CASRDRGAAFYEQYF; j_gene: TRBJ2-7; abundance: -; v_gene: TRBV19; d_gene: TRBD1
CDR3nt: TGTGCCTGGGGCTGGGGAGGGGGGAAGAATGAAAAACTGTTTTTT; CDR3aa: CAWGWGGGKNEKLFF; j_gene: TRBJ1-4; abundance: -; v_gene: TRBV30; d_gene: -
CDR3nt: TGTGCCAGCAGTGAACGGGTGGTTAACTCCTACGAGCAGTACTTC; CDR3aa: CASSERVVNSYEQYF; j_gene: TRBJ2-7; abundance: -; v_gene: TRBV6-1; d_gene: -
CDR3nt: TGTGCCACCGGGACTAGCGGGAGGGAGACCCAGTACTTC; CDR3aa: CATGTSGRETQYF; j_gene: TRBJ2-5; abundance: -; v_gene: TRBV15; d_gene: TRBD2
CDR3nt: TGCGCCAGCAGCCAGGGGACAGGGGTCCATGGCTACACCTTC; CDR3aa: CASSQGTGVHGYTF; j_gene: TRBJ1-2; abundance: -; v_gene: TRBV4-3; d_gene: TRBD1
CDR3nt: TGTGCCATCAGTGAGGAGATCTACAATGAGCAGTTCTTC; CDR3aa: CAISEEIYNEQFF; j_gene: TRBJ2-1; abundance: -; v_gene: TRBV10-3; d_gene: -
CDR3nt: TGTGCCAGCGGAGACTTAAGCTACTCTGGGGCCAACGTCCTGACTTTC; CDR3aa: CASGDLSYSGANVLTF; j_gene: TRBJ2-6; abundance: -; v_gene: TRBV27; d_gene: -
CDR3nt: TGTGCCAGCAGCTACAACAGGGGATACGAGCAGTACTTC; CDR3aa: CASSYNRGYEQYF; j_gene: TRBJ2-7; abundance: -; v_gene: TRBV7-6; d_gene: TRBD1
CDR3nt: TGTGCCAGCAGTTTACCGGACATAGGGGATGGCTACACCTTC; CDR3aa: CASSLPDIGDGYTF; j_gene: TRBJ1-2; abundance: once; v_gene: TRBV28; d_gene: -
CDR3nt: TGTGCCAGCGGCCTGAAAGGAGGGTCCGAGACCCAGTACTTC; CDR3aa: CASGLKGGSETQYF; j_gene: TRBJ2-5; abundance: -; v_gene: TRBV27; d_gene: -
CDR3nt: TGTGCCAGCAGACAGACAGGAACTGAAGCTTTCTTT; CDR3aa: CASRQTGTEAFF; j_gene: TRBJ1-1; abundance: -; v_gene: TRBV25-1; d_gene: -
CDR3nt: TGTGCCAGCAGTGAACTTGCGAAGGAAAATTCACCCCTCCACTTT; CDR3aa: CASSELAKENSPLHF; j_gene: TRBJ1-6; abundance: -; v_gene: TRBV2; d_gene: -
CDR3nt: TGTGCCAGCAGTAACACCAACACCTACGAGCAGTACTTC; CDR3aa: CASSNTNTYEQYF; j_gene: TRBJ2-7; abundance: -; v_gene: TRBV7-2; d_gene: -
CDR3nt: TGTGCCTGGAGTGTACTCCTGGGGGTTGGGGAAAAACTGTTTTTT; CDR3aa: CAWSVLLGVGEKLFF; j_gene: TRBJ1-4; abundance: once; v_gene: TRBV30; d_gene: -
CDR3nt: TGTGCCAGCAGCTTGGAGCGGAGTCCCTACGAGCAGTACTTC; CDR3aa: CASSLERSPYEQYF; j_gene: TRBJ2-7; abundance: -; v_gene: TRBV11-2; d_gene: -
CDR3nt: TGTGCCAGTAGTATGAAGGGACAGGGCGCGTACGAGCAGTACTTC; CDR3aa: CASSMKGQGAYEQYF; j_gene: TRBJ2-7; abundance: -; v_gene: TRBV19; d_gene: TRBD1
CDR3nt: TGTGCCAGCAGCTTAGGACTGGGGACTGAAGCTTTCTTT; CDR3aa: CASSLGLGTEAFF; j_gene: TRBJ1-1; abundance: -; v_gene: TRBV11-1; d_gene: -
CDR3nt: TGTGCCAGCGGGGCTAGCGGGAACCAAGAGACCCAGTACTTC; CDR3aa: CASGASGNQETQYF; j_gene: TRBJ2-5; abundance: -; v_gene: TRBV6-6; d_gene: TRBD2
CDR3nt: TGTGCCAGCAGTGAATGGGTCACCGGGGAGCTGTTTTTT; CDR3aa: CASSEWVTGELFF; j_gene: TRBJ2-2; abundance: -; v_gene: TRBV6-1; d_gene: -